This TCR beta chain was sequenced in a study of blood T cell repertoires in COVID-19. The authors' processing: Counts of nucleated cells, estimated from reference gene primer amplification, were obtained. Clones were read by immunoSEQ multiplex PCR, and TCRdb kept only the in-frame ones, dropping some. D and trimming were read from the DNA, whereas the V and J calls and clone size are those reported in that table. The sample comprises about 190,000 clones, around 86% of which are singletons, and less than 3% rests with the top ten. Deletions cut 1 base from V and 6 bases from J, with 17 bases between. The germline CDR1 and CDR2 sequences are KGHDR and SFDVKD. CDR3 length: 16 amino acids.

This clonotype originated in a man aged 40-50 years with active or convalescent COVID-19. Sample: peripheral blood. The chain links TRBV24-1 to TRBJ1-2; no clear D. CDR3 amino acids: CATSDFVSEGFDGYTF. Here the CDR3 DNA reads TGTGCCACCAGTGATTTCGTATCTGAGGGTTTCGATGGCTACACCTTC.